This TCR beta chain comes out of a study of T cell responses to AZD1222 COVID-19 vaccine. Method: immunoSEQ multiplex PCR; TCRdb's copy keeps in-frame clones and lacks some. The sample has 180,000 or so clones; 85% to 90% are singletons. The receptor was isolated from an adult in good health. This material consisted of peripheral blood, taken on day 0 of AZD1222 vaccination.

The CDR3 DNA is TGCGCCAGCAGCCAAGATAGGCTAGCGGAAGATACGCAGTATTTT. It encodes CASSQDRLAEDTQYF. The chain joins TRBV4-3 to TRBJ2-3; 7 bases line up with TRBD2. Germline loops: CDR1 LGHNA, CDR2 YSLEER. The CDR3 runs 15 residues. Trimming removed 0 bases from V and 5 bases from J; junction bases left unmatched: 5.